This record concerns one T cell receptor (beta chain) sequence. It lacks a known antigen. Per-base quality was not reported, and no clone a single base away is much larger than it. The receptor library was made with the immunoSEQ multiplex PCR assay. In the authors' own workflow: A statistical classification framework was built for diagnosing cytomegalovirus status from the catalog of TCR beta chain sequences. This is the immuneACCESS table as TCRdb keeps it, with only in-frame sequences that have V and J called. A part of the clones is gone; compared with another copy, unresolved V genes explain less than half, and the rest is unexplained. V and J calls and clone size are as listed in that table; D and trimming were resolved from the DNA. In this sample the table shows 70,000 or so clones, around 90% of which occur a single time. The ten largest clones add up to about 3% of the sample. This sample was taken from a study of cytomegalovirus exposure and HLA in healthy donors (dated by TCRdb to about 2017). For context, the study as a whole: According to a later analysis, the 120 or so validation repertoires were produced on the same platform as the 666 repertoires of the first cohort. The aim of the study was to test whether cataloging public T cell receptors could identify signatures of past pathogen exposure. A separate validation cohort of 100 to 150 different subjects was used in addition to the roughly 640-subject first cohort. To predict cytomegalovirus infection status, the study combined high-throughput TCR immunosequencing, statistical association of individual TCRs with disease status, and machine learning. General study outcomes and caveats: In the study, 150 to 200 TCR beta chains were listed as associated with cytomegalovirus. Three of the identified cytomegalovirus-associated TCR beta chains were confirmed in vitro to be specific for cytomegalovirus antigens. A later analysis lacked HLA typing for the validation cohort, so it scored co-occurrence in that cohort across all 130 or so repertoires. While some public TCRs were present in many individuals, most TCR sequences turned up only very rarely across donors. According to the authors, the approach could potentially be generalized to other disease states and immunological phenotypes. The classifier was reported to diagnose cytomegalovirus status with high specificity and sensitivity in both the original and validation cohorts. A later analysis found that TCRs clustered in the first cohort also tended to co-occur in the 120 validation repertoires, with approximately 93% of cluster scores above 0.

V is clipped by 0 bases and J by 0 bases, and the sequence between their germline boundaries is 9 bases long. CDR1 and CDR2 were assigned from the germline V gene as MNHEY and SVGAGI. Its CDR3 holds 15 amino acids, cysteine through phenylalanine. The sequence is cut down to CDR3 DNA, 45 bases in frame from base 1. The donors were included in the validation cohort of approximately 120 subjects, a group kept apart from the 666-subject first cohort. The sample consisted of PBMCs. The chain uses TRBV6-5 and TRBJ2-7; no confident D gene assignment can be made. The source of this sequence is a man aged 18 to 35 in good health and CMV-seronegative. The sequenced DNA is TGTGCCAGCAGTTACTCGAGACGGGTCTCCTACGAGCAGTACTTC. It encodes CASSYSRRVSYEQYF.